These T cell receptor beta chains were read from a single sample in a study of response to subunit inactivated influenza vaccine. TCRdb reanalysed the RT-PCR reads using MiXCR and keeps one entry per CDR3 protein. The sample gives 650,000 to 850,000 distinct CDR3 sequences, around 13% of which show up once; less than 9% is in the top ten. The sample here was PBMCs from blood, taken around 15 days before vaccination. These receptors were taken from a man aged 45-65 years who received an inactivated influenza vaccine. Each CDR3 is given with its conserved first and last residue. Fields, in order: V gene, D gene, J gene, clone size, CDR3 protein, CDR3 DNA. A D gene is named only where the DNA matches it firmly. The listing skips clone size in some rows; elsewhere it reads once, few, many or a size class.

>TRBV20-1|TRBD1|TRBJ2-3|NA
CSANSRTGTDTQYF
TGCAGTGCTAACTCCCGGACAGGGACAGATACGCAGTATTTT
>TRBV27|TRBD1|TRBJ1-1|few
CASSLSSFLGQAPYEAFF
TGTGCCAGCAGTTTATCGTCTTTTCTGGGACAGGCTCCTTACGAGGCTTTCTTT
>TRBV10-2|TRBD2|TRBJ2-1|NA
CASSLSPSSGEYNEQFF
TGCGCCAGCAGCCTGAGCCCCTCTAGCGGGGAGTACAATGAGCAGTTCTTC
>TRBV9|NA|TRBJ2-5|few
CASSVESTEETQYF
TGTGCCAGCAGCGTAGAGTCTACGGAAGAGACCCAGTACTTC
>TRBV11-1|TRBD1|TRBJ2-1|few
CASSSTGTGANQSYNEQFF
TGTGCCAGCAGCTCGACCGGGACAGGGGCGAACCAATCCTACAATGAGCAGTTCTTC
>TRBV4-2|NA|TRBJ2-1|few
CASSQVARGINNEQFF
TGTGCCAGCAGCCAAGTTGCAAGAGGGATAAACAATGAGCAGTTCTTC
>TRBV9|NA|TRBJ1-3|many
CASSPRHVSGNTIYF
TGTGCCAGCAGCCCTAGACACGTCTCTGGAAACACCATATATTTT
>TRBV12-3/TRBV12-4|NA|TRBJ2-2|NA
CASSLGGGGVLAGELFF
TGTGCCAGCAGTTTAGGCGGAGGCGGCGTTTTGGCCGGGGAGCTGTTTTTT
>TRBV27|TRBD2|TRBJ2-7|many
CASRGRASGGASSYEQYF
TGTGCCAGCAGGGGGAGGGCTAGCGGGGGGGCTAGCTCCTACGAGCAGTACTTC
>TRBV18|NA|TRBJ2-3|many
CASSHGQRRNTDTQYF
TGTGCCAGCTCACACGGGCAGAGGAGGAACACAGATACGCAGTATTTT
>TRBV4-2|TRBD1|TRBJ2-7|NA
CASSQNPGQGGYEQYF
TGTGCCAGCAGCCAGAATCCGGGACAGGGGGGGTACGAGCAGTACTTC
>TRBV20-1|TRBD1|TRBJ2-1|many
CSLRQGSSYNEQFF
TGCAGCCTGAGACAGGGGAGCTCCTACAATGAGCAGTTCTTC
>TRBV20-1|NA|TRBJ1-1|many
CSARVGTKNTEAFF
TGCAGTGCTAGAGTTGGGACAAAGAACACTGAAGCTTTCTTT
>TRBV20-1|NA|TRBJ2-5|once
CSAKDLAGPQETQYF
TGCAGTGCTAAAGATTTGGCAGGGCCTCAAGAGACCCAGTACTTC
>TRBV10-3|NA|TRBJ1-4|NA
CASQEETNEKLFF
TGTGCCTCTCAGGAGGAAACTAATGAAAAACTGTTTTTT
>TRBV30|TRBD1|TRBJ2-1|few
CAWSQSGGDYNEQFF
TGTGCCTGGAGTCAATCAGGGGGCGACTACAATGAGCAGTTCTTC
>TRBV18|TRBD1|TRBJ2-1|NA
CASSPQTGDNEQFF
TGTGCCAGCTCACCACAGACAGGGGACAATGAGCAGTTCTTC
>TRBV5-1|TRBD1|TRBJ1-1|NA
CASSTGGRNTEAFF
TGCGCCAGCAGCACAGGGGGCAGGAACACTGAAGCTTTCTTT
>TRBV6-5|NA|TRBJ1-4|few
CASSYGLFATNEKLFF
TGTGCCAGCAGTTACGGCCTCTTCGCAACTAATGAAAAACTGTTTTTT
>TRBV21-1|NA|TRBJ2-7|NA
CASSRARLSYEQYF
TGTGCCAGCAGCAGAGCGAGACTTTCCTACGAGCAGTACTTC
>TRBV12-3/TRBV12-4|NA|TRBJ2-1|NA
CASSFDRSSYNEQFF
TGTGCCAGCAGTTTTGACAGGAGCTCCTACAATGAGCAGTTCTTC
>TRBV7-9|NA|TRBJ1-1|NA
CASSSQGIERNTEAFF
TGTGCCAGCAGTTCCCAAGGGATAGAAAGGAACACTGAAGCTTTCTTT
>TRBV27|TRBD2|TRBJ2-7|NA
CASSVRGLASSYEQYF
TGTGCCAGCAGTGTCCGGGGACTAGCGAGCTCCTACGAGCAGTACTTC
>TRBV7-2|NA|TRBJ2-7|NA
CASSLLAGRYEQYF
TGTGCCAGCAGCTTACTTGCCGGGAGATACGAGCAGTACTTC
>TRBV6-7|TRBD1|TRBJ1-1|NA
CASSYSVPGQGDTEAFF
TGTGCCAGCAGTTACTCAGTTCCGGGACAGGGGGACACTGAAGCTTTCTTT
>TRBV3-1|TRBD2|TRBJ2-1|NA
CASSRLAGGRNEQFF
TGTGCCAGCAGCCGCCTAGCGGGGGGGCGTAATGAGCAGTTCTTC
>TRBV20-1|NA|TRBJ1-6|few
CSARKGRLSPLHF
TGCAGTGCTAGAAAGGGGAGGCTTTCACCCCTCCACTTT
>TRBV12-3/TRBV12-4|TRBD1|TRBJ1-2|NA
CASTTMGTGTYGYTF
TGTGCCAGCACTACTATGGGGACAGGGACCTATGGCTACACCTTC
>TRBV15|NA|TRBJ1-4|many
CATSRDQASTNEKLFF
TGTGCCACCAGCAGAGATCAGGCTTCAACTAATGAAAAACTGTTTTTT
>TRBV2|NA|TRBJ1-1|many
CASSEAREAFF
TGTGCCAGCAGTGAAGCAAGGGAAGCTTTCTTT
>TRBV9|NA|TRBJ2-3|many
CASSVEAGGTDTQYF
TGTGCCAGCAGCGTAGAAGCGGGCGGCACAGATACGCAGTATTTT
>TRBV18|TRBD1|TRBJ2-1|many
CASSPGQGGREQFF
TGTGCCAGCTCACCGGGACAGGGGGGACGAGAGCAGTTCTTC
>TRBV10-3|TRBD1|TRBJ2-2|NA
CAISDPMSGDRGRSGELFF
TGTGCCATCAGTGACCCCATGTCCGGGGACAGGGGGCGTTCAGGGGAGCTGTTTTTT
>TRBV6-2/TRBV6-3|TRBD1|TRBJ2-4|few
CASNGQGFKNIQYF
TGTGCCAGCAACGGACAGGGGTTCAAAAACATTCAGTACTTC
>TRBV11-2|NA|TRBJ2-1|NA
CASSLDSEQFF
TGTGCCAGCAGCTTAGATAGTGAGCAGTTCTTC
>TRBV20-1|NA|TRBJ1-2|NA
CSAMGRTVGGYTF
TGCAGTGCCATGGGACGGACCGTTGGGGGCTACACCTTC
>TRBV4-3|TRBD1|TRBJ1-1|many
CASSRQTGGTEAFF
TGCGCCAGCAGCCGTCAGACAGGGGGCACTGAAGCTTTCTTT
>TRBV7-8|TRBD2|TRBJ2-7|NA
CASSLEGASGMGRQYF
TGTGCCAGCAGCTTAGAAGGGGCTAGCGGGATGGGCCGGCAGTACTTC
>TRBV7-2|NA|TRBJ2-5|few
CASSPRGLETQYF
TGTGCCAGCAGCCCCCGGGGGTTAGAGACCCAGTACTTC
>TRBV15|NA|TRBJ2-5|NA
CATSFPLQTQYF
TGTGCCACCAGCTTCCCCCTACAGACCCAGTACTTC
>TRBV7-6|TRBD1|TRBJ2-7|few
CASSHDPDRGSVQYF
TGTGCCAGCAGCCACGACCCTGACAGGGGCTCAGTGCAGTACTTC
>TRBV19|TRBD2|TRBJ2-7|NA
CASSILAGGGYEQYF
TGTGCCAGTAGTATACTAGCGGGAGGAGGCTACGAGCAGTACTTC
>TRBV5-1|NA|TRBJ1-6|many
CASSYAGESPLHF
TGCGCCAGCAGCTATGCAGGGGAATCACCCCTCCACTTT
>TRBV29-1|NA|TRBJ2-2|many
CSVKKARVDGELFF
TGCAGCGTTAAAAAGGCGCGGGTAGACGGGGAGCTGTTTTTT
>TRBV10-3|NA|TRBJ2-3|NA
CAISEDRLNTDTQYF
TGTGCCATCAGTGAGGATCGCCTGAACACAGATACGCAGTATTTT
>TRBV20-1|TRBD1|TRBJ1-6|few
CSASDRAASPLHF
TGCAGTGCCTCCGACAGGGCAGCTTCACCCCTCCACTTT
>TRBV20-1|NA|TRBJ2-1|NA
CSASRPGVPYNEQFF
TGCAGTGCTAGTCGTCCGGGTGTCCCCTACAATGAGCAGTTCTTC
>TRBV27|NA|TRBJ2-7|NA
CASSLGGSPSYEQYF
TGTGCCAGCAGTTTAGGGGGGTCTCCCTCCTACGAGCAGTACTTC
>TRBV10-3|TRBD1|TRBJ1-3|few
CAIQDRAGGNTIYF
TGTGCCATCCAAGACAGGGCGGGAGGAAACACCATATATTTT
>TRBV20-1|NA|TRBJ1-5|few
CSARGGDGPQHF
TGCAGTGCTAGAGGGGGGGACGGGCCCCAGCATTTT